This T cell receptor (beta chain) stems from a study of cytomegalovirus exposure and HLA in healthy donors. Study-wide context: Some 90 million unique TCRs from HLA-typed donors were held in an early data release. Study-wide findings and caveats: What TCR beta sequences reportedly achieved was accurate prediction of HLA-A and HLA-B alleles in most subjects. In a later analysis, HLA-associated beta chains showed higher expansion and lower generation probabilities than comparable chains.

This CDR3 contains 15 residues. CDR1 and CDR2 (germline): MGHRA, YSYEKL. V was pared by 3 bases and J by 6 bases, with 7 bases of the junction left unmatched. Amplification used 60 Vbeta primers and 13 Jbeta primers. Study processing details: Among the unique TCR beta chains that a later analysis counted, around 82 million in all, 10 million to 11 million were shared. TCRdb's table, derived via immunoSEQ multiplex PCR, lists solely in-frame clones and lacks some. The DNA was the basis for D and trimming; V, J and clone size are from that table. This sample has fewer than 150,000 clones, with 82% found just once. As concerns this clone: Its antigen remains unidentified.

Sequencing was carried out using PBMCs. V is TRBV4-1 and J is TRBJ1-2; 10 nucleotides align to TRBD1. This TCR was sampled from a young woman in good health and CMV-seronegative. The CDR3 reads CASSHTTGGADGYTF. For the CDR3, the DNA is TGCGCCAGCAGCCATACGACAGGGGGCGCCGATGGCTACACCTTC.